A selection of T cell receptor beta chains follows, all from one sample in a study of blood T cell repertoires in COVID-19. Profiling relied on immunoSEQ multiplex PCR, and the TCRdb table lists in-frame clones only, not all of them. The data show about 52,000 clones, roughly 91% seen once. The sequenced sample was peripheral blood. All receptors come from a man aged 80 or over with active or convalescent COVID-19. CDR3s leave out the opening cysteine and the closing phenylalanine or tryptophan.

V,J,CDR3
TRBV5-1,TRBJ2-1,ASSLEDRGRNEQF
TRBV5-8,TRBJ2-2,ASSLRGLGGELF
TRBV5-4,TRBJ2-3,ASSFDRGPDTQY
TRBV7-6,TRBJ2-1,ASSGGGDYNEQF
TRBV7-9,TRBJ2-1,ASSFIGGLYNEQF
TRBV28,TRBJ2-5,ASSLGSGGPQETQY
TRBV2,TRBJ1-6,ASSYYSPLH
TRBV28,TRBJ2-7,ASSPRQGGEQY
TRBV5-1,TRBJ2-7,ASSSGQGVRIYEQY
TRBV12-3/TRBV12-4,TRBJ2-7,ASSLAGGSEQY
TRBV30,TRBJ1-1,AWSVQGNTEAF
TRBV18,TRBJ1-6,ASSPTGTNSPLH
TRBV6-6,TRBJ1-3,ASKAQGARGNTIY